What follows is one T cell receptor beta chain and its context. Its antigen remains unidentified. The primer mix had 60 Vbeta and 13 Jbeta primers. Produced via immunoSEQ multiplex PCR; TCRdb's table is partial and in-frame only. The sample consists of over 150,000 clones, 60% to 80% of them appearing once. The CDR3 covers 17 residues. Germline V CDR1 and CDR2: SGHTA, FQGNSA. With 5 bases clipped from V and 5 bases from J, the junction kept 14 bases outside the gene matches. These data belong to a study of cytomegalovirus exposure and HLA in healthy donors. Study findings and constraints: Most of the CMV-associated TCR beta chains (in a later analysis) appeared to be HLA-restricted. Highest at DRB1 and lowest at HLA-C, TCR association rates differed among HLA loci in a later analysis. Later analysis demonstrated an association between a missense DCLRE1C variant and TCR beta V- and J-gene trimming.

Sequenced: PBMCs. The clonotype originates from a woman in her thirties or forties in good health and CMV-seropositive. The chain has TRBV7-2 and TRBJ2-5; 10 positions match TRBD2. The CDR3 sequence: CASSQSSSGGRGETQYF. The DNA for the CDR3 is TGTGCCAGCAGCCAATCGTCTAGCGGGGGCCGAGGGGAGACCCAGTACTTC.